This TCR beta chain was obtained from a study of blood T cell repertoires in COVID-19. CDR1 is SGHDT and CDR2 is YYEEEE in the germline V gene. V was cut by 0 bases and J by 8 bases, with 9 bases left in between. There are 14 residues in the CDR3. How the authors handled the data: Nucleated cell number was recorded as an estimate derived from reference gene primer amplification. Only in-frame clones appear in the TCRdb table, and some are missing; sequencing was by immunoSEQ multiplex PCR. V and J calls and clone size are copied from that table; D and trimming were computed from the DNA. The sample shows approximately 140,000 clones, 79% of them seen only once.

Input material: peripheral blood. This sequence joins TRBV5-6 and TRBJ1-6; D unclear. This receptor was taken from a man aged 60 to 69 with acute or convalescent COVID-19. The DNA for the CDR3 is TGTGCCAGCAGCTTGGGGAGCCGGGATTCACCCCTCCACTTT. Translation: CASSLGSRDSPLHF.